This record looks at one T cell receptor beta chain sequence and its context. This CDR3 spans 16 amino acids. Trimming cost V 3 bases and J 0 bases, with 14 bases left between them. Germline V gene lookup returns CDR1 MDHEN and CDR2 SYDVKM. Clones were sequenced by immunoSEQ multiplex PCR, and TCRdb holds only the in-frame ones, with some missing. The sample has about 180,000 clones; less than 90% are singletons. The sample originates from a study of blood T cell repertoires in COVID-19. The origin of this receptor is a woman in her 70s with COVID-19, enrolled during active disease. V is TRBV28 and J is TRBJ1-2; no clear D. The sequenced sample was peripheral blood. This chain's CDR3 is CASSFGRGDANYGYTF. In nucleotides, the CDR3 is TGTGCCAGCAGTTTCGGGCGGGGAGATGCTAACTATGGCTACACCTTC.